Here is one TCR beta chain with its context. Its antigen is still unknown. This record belongs to a study of CD8 T cell repertoires and HIV-1 epitope variants. V lost 7 bases, J lost 5 bases, and 17 bases lay in between. The CDR3 covers 14 residues. Germline assignment: CDR1 SGHTA and CDR2 FQGNSA. Produced via immunoSEQ multiplex PCR; TCRdb's table is partial and in-frame only. The table shows approximately 5,000 clones, with approximately 71% occurring only once. The chain recombines TRBV7-2 with TRBJ1-1, with D possibly matching TRBD1 (5 bases). The sample was cultured CD8+ T cells derived from PBMCs. The receptor comes from a male donor with HIV. This chain's CDR3 is CASILGAGGTEAFF. In DNA, the CDR3 is TGTGCCAGCATCCTAGGGGCCGGGGGGACTGAAGCTTTCTTT.